This entry lists 32 T cell receptor beta chains sequenced from one sample in a study of control samples from healthy donors and cancer patients. Assay: immunoSEQ multiplex PCR; the TCRdb copy retains only in-frame clones and omits some. The repertoire holds more than 150,000 clones, with 93% as singletons. The sample consisted of blood. The source is a man aged 45 to 65 in good health.

This clone has just one count. This rearrangement joins TRBV6-5 to TRBJ2-7; 8 bases fit TRBD2. CDR1 MNHEY and CDR2 SVGAGI come from the germline V gene. The CDR3 is made up of 15 amino acids. J was trimmed by 2 bases and V by 0 bases; bases with no gene match: 3. The CDR3 bases are TGTGCCAGCAGTTACTCTAGCGGGGAAACCTACGAGCAGTACTTC. As protein: CASSYSSGETYEQYF.

This chain connects TRBV15 to TRBJ1-5, with no clear D. Germline CDR1 reads LNHNV; CDR2 reads YYDKDF (reference sequence). CDR3 length: 14 amino acids. V dropped 4 bases and J dropped 3 bases, with 10 bases sitting between them. The CDR3 sequence: CATSNGLLNQPQHF. The CDR3 DNA reads as TGTGCCACCAGCAATGGGCTGCTCAATCAGCCCCAGCATTTT.

The CDR3 DNA reads as TGTGCCAGCAGCGTACATAGCGGGAGTAGCTATGAGCAGTTCTTC. The encoded protein is CASSVHSGSSYEQFF. The chain couples TRBV9 to TRBJ2-1; 9 bases align to TRBD2. Losses at the gene ends were 1 base for V and 8 bases for J; bases not matched to a gene: 7. Germline V lookup: CDR1 SGDLS, CDR2 YYNGEE. The CDR3 consists of 15 residues.

The rearrangement joins TRBV9 to TRBJ2-2; 9 bases match TRBD2. The CDR3 length is 16 residues. CDR1 is SGDLS and CDR2 is YYNGEE in the germline V gene. Losses at the gene ends were 4 bases for V and 6 bases for J; bases not matched to a gene: 10. As DNA, the CDR3 is TGTGCCAGCAGCCCAGGAGAGCGGGAGGTCCCCGGGGAGCTGTTTTTT. It codes for CASSPGEREVPGELFF. Combining the CDR3 with reference TRBV9 and TRBJ2-2 gives the whole variable domain DSGVTQTPKHLITATGQRVTLRCSPRSGDLSVYWYQQSLDQGLQFLIQYYNGEERAKGNILERFSAQQFPDLHSELNLSSLELGDSALYFCASSPGEREVPGELFFGEGSRLTVL.

J is TRBJ2-1 and V is TRBV18; 8 bases fit TRBD2. This CDR3 is 15 amino acids long. The germline V gene has CDR1 KGHSH and CDR2 LQKENI. Trimming cost V 0 bases and J 6 bases; bases outside gene matches: 4. DNA of the CDR3: TGTGCCAGCTCACCACCGGCGGGAGGTGTCAATGAGCAGTTCTTC. The encoded protein is CASSPPAGGVNEQFF.

The chain couples TRBV5-5 to TRBJ2-7; D is undetermined. The V and J ends lost 2 bases and 7 bases respectively, with 19 bases between them. The CDR3 runs 15 residues. In germline, CDR1 is SGHKS, CDR2 YYEKEE (reference sequence). CDR3 residues: CASSLSSVSFGEQYF. CDR3 bases: TGTGCCAGCAGCTTATCCAGCGTTTCCTTCGGGGAGCAGTACTTC.

V and J are TRBV10-3 and TRBJ1-1; TRBD1 is a possible D gene (6 bases). The CDR3 is 14 residues long. Trimming removed 6 bases from V and 0 bases from J, with 11 bases in between. The germline gives CDR1 ENHRY, CDR2 SYGVKD. In nucleotides, the CDR3 is TGTGCCATCAGAGAGGACAGCATGAACACTGAAGCTTTCTTT. This gives the protein CAIREDSMNTEAFF.

This clone was recorded a few times. The genes are TRBV4-2 and TRBJ2-7; TRBD2 aligns across 7 bases. The V and J ends lost 0 bases and 6 bases, in that order; junction bases with no gene match: 5. Germline V gene sequence: CDR1 LGHNA, CDR2 YNFKEQ. The CDR3 spans 14 residues. The CDR3 sequence: CASSQEVLAREQYF. The CDR3 DNA is TGTGCCAGCAGCCAAGAGGTACTAGCGCGCGAGCAGTACTTC.

V is TRBV10-3 and J is TRBJ2-7, with 11 bases aligning to TRBD2. The germline V gene has CDR1 ENHRY and CDR2 SYGVKD. This CDR3 contains 13 residues. Trimming cost V 7 bases and J 6 bases; bases outside gene matches: 5. In DNA, the CDR3 is TGTGCCATCATGGGGACTAGCGGAACCGAGCAGTACTTC. This codes for CAIMGTSGTEQYF.

In DNA, the CDR3 is TGTGCCAGCAGCTTAGATCTAAGAAGGGCCGGGTCCTACAATGAGCAGTTCTTC. Its protein product is CASSLDLRRAGSYNEQFF. This sequence joins TRBV11-2 and TRBJ2-1; D unclear. Per the germline V gene, CDR1 is SGHAT and CDR2 is FQNNGV. CDR3 length: 18 amino acids. The V gene lost 0 bases and the J gene lost 1 base, with 16 bases spanning the gap.

The sample holds one count of this clone. The V call is TRBV15, the J call TRBJ2-6; D is perhaps TRBD1 (5 bases). Germline lookup yields CDR1 LNHNV and CDR2 YYDKDF (reference sequence). CDR3 length: 17 residues. Trimming cost V 0 bases and J 4 bases, with 13 bases left between them. The CDR3 is CATSRDGNRYGANVLTF. The CDR3 region has the DNA TGTGCCACCAGCAGAGATGGTAACAGGTACGGGGCCAACGTCCTGACTTTC.

DNA of the CDR3: TGTGCCAGCACCTCGGGGCAGTCTACCTACGAGCAGTACTTC. Translation: CASTSGQSTYEQYF. This chain links TRBV7-2 with TRBJ2-7; D might be TRBD1 or TRBD2, each matching 5 bases. V was trimmed by 7 bases and J by 2 bases, leaving 15 bases between them. The germline V gene encodes CDR1 SGHTA and CDR2 FQGNSA. This CDR3 has 14 amino acids. Supplemented by reference TRBV7-2 and TRBJ2-7, the full variable domain reads GAGVSQSPSNKVTEKGKDVELRCDPISGHTALYWYRQSLGQGLEFLIYFQGNSAPDKSGLPSDRFSAERTGGSVSTLTIQRTQQEDSAVYLCASTSGQSTYEQYFGPGTRLTVT.

In the case of this clone: Other DNA sequences from this sample encode an identical CDR3 as well. The gene calls are TRBV29-1 and TRBJ1-5, with TRBD1 as a possible D gene (5 bases). Per germline, CDR1 SQVTM and CDR2 ANQGSEA. V gave up 4 bases and J gave up 4 bases, with 11 bases separating them. The CDR3 has 13 residues. The CDR3 bases are TGCAGCGTTGGCGGCGGGGGTAATCAGCCCCAGCATTTT. Amino acids: CSVGGGGNQPQHF.

This sequence joins TRBV19 and TRBJ2-7, with D possibly matching TRBD2 (5 bases). This CDR3 region has 15 residues. V was clipped by 2 bases and J by 7 bases, with 18 bases between them. The germline gives CDR1 LNHDA, CDR2 SQIVND (reference sequence). The CDR3 reads CASSISLATLREQYF. The CDR3 nucleotides are TGTGCCAGTAGTATAAGCCTAGCAACACTGCGAGAGCAGTACTTC.

This sequence joins TRBV30 and TRBJ1-2, with 7 positions matching TRBD1. Germline values: CDR1 GTSNPN, CDR2 SVGIG (reference sequence). CDR3 length equals 15 residues. Trimming took 7 bases from V and 0 from J; bases not matched to a gene: 11. CDR3 loop: CASKTGPATNYGYTF. CDR3 sequence (DNA): TGTGCCTCTAAGACAGGGCCAGCTACTAACTATGGCTACACCTTC.

This chain joins TRBV24-1 and TRBJ2-7; no reliable D call. From germline, CDR1 is KGHDR and CDR2 SFDVKD. The CDR3 is made up of 14 amino acids. Deletions cut 3 bases from V and 4 bases from J, with 12 bases between. CDR3 protein: CATSDRSPPYEQYF. For the CDR3, the DNA is TGTGCCACCAGTGATCGATCGCCGCCGTACGAGCAGTACTTC.

The chain employs TRBV19 and TRBJ2-1; the match to TRBD2 covers 14 bases. In germline, CDR1 is LNHDA, CDR2 SQIVND (reference sequence). The V segment lost 10 bases and the J segment 9 bases; nucleotides outside the gene matches: 8. There are 14 residues in the CDR3. The CDR3 region has the DNA TGTGCCATTGGGGGACTAGCGGGAGTGGGTGAGCAGTTCTTC. This codes for CAIGGLAGVGEQFF.

The sample holds one count of this clone. The rearrangement joins TRBV28 to TRBJ2-7; 12 nucleotides line up with TRBD2. V was clipped by 5 bases and J by 1 base; unmatched bases: 6. Germline V lookup: CDR1 MDHEN, CDR2 SYDVKM. The CDR3 sequence is 16 residues long. CDR3 nucleotides: TGTGCCAGCAGTGTCCGTGGACTAGCGGGGTCCTACGAGCAGTACTTC. This translates into CASSVRGLAGSYEQYF.

This chain links TRBV7-8 with TRBJ1-4; TRBD1 aligns across 7 bases. The CDR3 spans 16 residues. V lost 5 bases, J lost 7 bases, and 13 bases stayed unmatched. Germline V gene lookup returns CDR1 SGHVS and CDR2 FQNEAQ. The CDR3 protein is CASSLFRGIDPEKLFF. As DNA, the CDR3 is TGTGCCAGCAGCCTATTCAGGGGGATCGACCCTGAAAAACTGTTTTTT.

The genes are TRBV5-6 and TRBJ2-3; D call uncertain. V dropped 4 bases and J dropped 1 base, with 10 bases sitting between them. CDR1 is SGHDT, CDR2 YYEEEE, per germline. This CDR3 is 14 amino acids long. The CDR3 loop is CASSPNVGTDTQYF. In nucleotides, the CDR3 is TGTGCCAGCAGCCCCAATGTCGGCACAGATACGCAGTATTTT.

This clone occurred once. CDR3 residues: CASSQGQGNIQYF. CDR3 in DNA: TGTGCCAGCAGCCAAGGTCAAGGGAACATTCAGTACTTC. The rearrangement uses TRBV3-1 (or the pseudogene TRBV3-2) and TRBJ2-4; D remains ambiguous. Germline loops: CDR1 LGHDT, CDR2 YNNKEL (reference sequence). The CDR3 runs to 13 residues. The V and J ends lost 1 base and 7 bases respectively, with 8 bases between them.

V usage is TRBV18 and J usage is TRBJ1-5; D is perhaps TRBD1 (5 bases). The CDR3 extends over 15 amino acids. Trimming removed 9 bases at V and 1 base at J, with 16 bases between. Germline CDR1 and CDR2: KGHSH and LQKENI. The CDR3 here is CARRLRERSNQPQHF. Written as DNA, the CDR3 is TGTGCCAGGCGGCTCAGGGAGAGGAGCAATCAGCCCCAGCATTTT. The full variable domain, its missing parts supplied by reference TRBV18 and TRBJ1-5, is NAGVMQNPRHLVRRRGQEARLRCSPMKGHSHVYWYRQLPEEGLKFMVYLQKENIIDESGMPKERFSAEFPKEGPSILRIQQVVRGDSAAYFCARRLRERSNQPQHFGDGTRLSIL.

The gene calls are TRBV4-2 and TRBJ1-5; perhaps TRBD1 as D (6 bases). The V end lost 0 bases, the J end lost 1 base, and 13 bases lay between the germline ends. The CDR3 totals 17 residues. The germline V gene has CDR1 LGHNA and CDR2 YNFKEQ. In DNA form, the CDR3 reads TGTGCCAGCAGCCAAGATCACTCCACAGGGAGCAATCAGCCCCAGCATTTT. It specifies CASSQDHSTGSNQPQHF.

V and J are TRBV21-1 and TRBJ2-5; the table gives TRBD2 as D, unverified against the DNA. TRBV21-1 is described as a pseudogene. CDR3 length: 15 residues. CDR3: CASSKNRGGKETQYF. The CDR3 bases are TGTGCCAGCAGCAAAAATCGAGGCGGAAAAGAGACCCAGTACTTC.

The genes are TRBV20-1 and TRBJ2-5; a possible D gene is TRBD2 (6 bases). The germline V gene has CDR1 DFQATT and CDR2 SNEGSKA (reference sequence). Trimming removed 3 bases at V and 7 bases at J, with 9 bases between. The CDR3 loop spans 11 amino acids. CDR3 sequence reads: CSARGAGTQYF. The CDR3 bases are TGCAGTGCTAGGGGAGCGGGGACCCAGTACTTC.

This clone is a singleton in its sample. The same CDR3 also results from other DNA sequences found in this sample. The V call is TRBV7-8, the J call TRBJ2-1, with 7 bases matching TRBD2. Germline CDR1 reads SGHVS; CDR2 reads FQNEAQ. Trimming took 3 bases from V and 0 from J; bases not matched to a gene: 2. This CDR3 comprises 15 residues. CDR3 amino acids: CASSFASGSYNEQFF. CDR3 sequence (DNA): TGTGCCAGCAGCTTTGCTAGCGGCTCCTACAATGAGCAGTTCTTC.

The gene calls are TRBV7-9 and TRBJ1-1, with 9 bases lining up with TRBD1. This CDR3 has 15 amino acids. Germline CDR1 is SEHNR and CDR2 is FQNEAQ (reference sequence). Trimming at V came to 5 bases and at J to 1 base, leaving 5 bases not matched to a gene. Written as DNA, the CDR3 is TGTGCCAGCAGCCACCACAGGGGGCAGAACACTGAAGCTTTCTTT. Translation gives CASSHHRGQNTEAFF. The variable domain in full, with the rest retrieved from reference TRBV7-9 and TRBJ1-1, is DTGVSQNPRHKITKRGQNVTFRCDPISEHNRLYWYRQTLGQGPEFLTYFQNEAQLEKSRLLSDRFSAERPKGSFSTLEIQRTEQGDSAMYLCASSHHRGQNTEAFFGQGTRLTVV.

The chain couples TRBV19 to TRBJ2-1; 11 nucleotides agree with TRBD2. The J segment lost 10 bases and the V segment lost 6 bases, leaving 11 bases of the junction unmatched. Looked up from germline, CDR1 is LNHDA and CDR2 is SQIVND (reference sequence). This CDR3 has 15 residues. The chain's CDR3 is CASRLTSGRLGEQFF. CDR3 bases: TGTGCCAGTAGGCTCACTAGCGGGAGACTGGGCGAGCAGTTCTTC.

V and J are TRBV19 and TRBJ2-7; D ambiguous. The CDR3 spans 14 residues. Germline loops: CDR1 LNHDA, CDR2 SQIVND (reference sequence). Trimming removed 3 bases at V and 1 base at J, with 10 bases between. The CDR3 here is CASSMRIGSYEQYF. CDR3 coding DNA: TGTGCCAGTAGTATGAGGATAGGGTCCTACGAGCAGTACTTC.

This rearrangement joins TRBV25-1 to TRBJ1-4; D uncertain. This CDR3 has 16 residues. V lost 1 base and J lost 1, with 10 bases in between. CDR1 and CDR2 from the germline V gene are MGHDK and SYGVNS. This chain's CDR3 is CASSEWSRRTNEKLFF. The CDR3 DNA is TGTGCCAGCAGTGAATGGTCCCGGAGAACTAATGAAAAACTGTTTTTT.

The rearrangement joins TRBV9 to TRBJ2-7; D is uncertain. The CDR3 is 12 amino acids. Trimming stripped 4 bases from V and 3 bases from J, with 8 bases between. Looked up from germline, CDR1 is SGDLS and CDR2 is YYNGEE. CDR3 coding DNA: TGTGCCAGCAGCTCTAGGGACTACGAGCAGTACTTC. Translating gives CASSSRDYEQYF.

V usage is TRBV27 and J usage is TRBJ1-2; D is unresolved. Germline V gene sequence: CDR1 MNHEY, CDR2 SMNVEV (reference sequence). V lost 5 bases and J 4 bases, leaving 14 bases between the germline ends. The CDR3 spans 14 residues. The CDR3 DNA reads TGTGCCAGCAGTACAATTACCCGGGCCTATGGCTACACCTTC. Translation gives CASSTITRAYGYTF.